This T cell receptor beta chain was found in a study of OX40 agonist ivuxolimab in advanced cancers. Findings of the study overall: Both CD4+ and CD8+ T cell populations in blood had undergone clonal expansion by week 6 at 0.1 to 3.0 mg/kg. What antigens the expanded peripheral T cells recognized was never established.

Assay: immunoSEQ multiplex PCR; the TCRdb copy retains only in-frame clones and omits some. The sample consists of over 45,000 clones, roughly 84% of them appearing once. Notes on this clone: Its antigen is unknown.

This sequence originates from an adult with an advanced solid tumor such as melanoma, head and neck, liver or kidney cancer. The sample here was CD4+ or CD8+ T cells sorted from blood, taken in a trial of the OX40 agonist ivuxolimab.

CDR3 DNA sequence: TGTGCCAGCAGGCGGACAGGGCGAGGCTACACCTTC. Its translation is CASRRTGRGYTF. This chain connects TRBV6-1 to TRBJ1-2, with 8 bases aligning to TRBD1. Losses at the gene ends were 6 bases for V and 8 bases for J; bases not matched to a gene: 5. The CDR3 is 12 residues long. CDR1 and CDR2 (germline): MNHNS, SASEGT.